A single sample is the source of the 31 T cell receptor beta chains below, sequenced in a study of shared clonotypes between healthy human individuals. Sequencing used immunoSEQ multiplex PCR; TCRdb keeps in-frame clones, though not all of them. The sample shows about a million clones, 70% to 85% of them seen only once. Source material: memory CD4+ T cells sorted from blood. Subset specified: CD45RA-negative fraction. The receptors were gathered from a man between 18 and 29 years old in good health.

The chain links TRBV9 to TRBJ2-4; D possibly corresponds to TRBD1 (7 bases). Germline lookup yields CDR1 SGDLS and CDR2 YYNGEE. The CDR3 is 19 amino acids. V lost 9 bases and J 2 bases, leaving 30 bases between the germline ends. CDR3 protein: CANFAGGRIEGSPKNIQYF. The DNA of the CDR3 is TGTGCCAACTTTGCAGGGGGGCGAATTGAGGGCTCCCCCAAAAACATTCAGTACTTC. Full variable domain (missing parts from reference TRBV9 and TRBJ2-4): DSGVTQTPKHLITATGQRVTLRCSPRSGDLSVYWYQQSLDQGLQFLIQYYNGEERAKGNILERFSAQQFPDLHSELNLSSLELGDSALYFCANFAGGRIEGSPKNIQYFGAGTRLSVL.

The genes are TRBV9 and TRBJ1-6; the match to TRBD1 covers 9 bases. The CDR3 has 18 residues. Germline V gives CDR1 SGDLS, CDR2 YYNGEE. V lost 0 bases, J lost 7 bases, and 11 bases stayed unmatched. CDR3 in amino acids: CASSVAGGDRVYNSPLHF. CDR3 in DNA: TGTGCCAGCAGCGTAGCTGGAGGGGACAGGGTATACAATTCACCCCTCCACTTT.

J is TRBJ2-7 and V is TRBV19; D gene ambiguous. The germline V gene encodes CDR1 LNHDA and CDR2 SQIVND (reference sequence). Trimming took 3 bases from V and 2 from J, leaving 14 bases between them. This CDR3 is 15 amino acids long. The CDR3: CASSMRLEPPYEQYF. CDR3 nucleotide sequence: TGTGCCAGTAGTATGAGACTGGAGCCCCCCTACGAGCAGTACTTC. Drawing the rest from reference TRBV19 and TRBJ2-7, the complete variable domain is DGGITQSPKYLFRKEGQNVTLSCEQNLNHDAMYWYRQDPGQGLRLIYYSQIVNDFQKGDIAEGYSVSREKKESFPLTVTSAQKNPTAFYLCASSMRLEPPYEQYFGPGTRLTVT.

The gene calls are TRBV2 and TRBJ2-7; either TRBD1 or TRBD2 may supply D (5 bases each). V lost 7 bases, J lost 0 bases, and 10 bases lay in between. The CDR3 has 13 residues. CDR1 and CDR2 from the germline V gene are SNHLY and FYNNEI. The CDR3 DNA reads as TGTGCCAGCAAATCAGGGAGCTCCTACGAGCAGTACTTC. Protein: CASKSGSSYEQYF.

The V and J genes are TRBV5-1 and TRBJ1-5; possibly TRBD1 for D (5 bases). This CDR3 is built from 15 residues. V dropped 0 bases and J dropped 6 bases, with 13 bases sitting between them. CDR1 SGHRS and CDR2 YFSETQ come from the germline V gene. In DNA form, the CDR3 reads TGCGCCAGCAGCTTGGAGGGGCTAGCGAGTCAGCCCCAGCATTTT. Translation gives CASSLEGLASQPQHF.

The rearrangement links TRBV5-1 to TRBJ2-2; 10 bases are a match to TRBD1. CDR3 length: 17 residues. Germline values: CDR1 SGHRS, CDR2 YFSETQ. Trimming removed 4 bases from V and 4 bases from J; junction bases left unmatched: 10. For the CDR3, the DNA is TGCGCCAGCAGCGTAACGGGACAGGGGTTAAGCACCGGGGAGCTGTTTTTT. Protein: CASSVTGQGLSTGELFF.

This chain uses TRBV7-9 with TRBJ1-2; tentative D call: TRBD1 (6 bases). V lost 7 bases, J lost 4 bases, and 19 bases lay in between. This CDR3 has 15 amino acids. CDR1 is SEHNR, CDR2 FQNEAQ, per germline (reference sequence). This CDR3 reads CASNPGAGDIYGYTF. As DNA, the CDR3 is TGTGCCAGCAACCCCGGGGCGGGGGACATCTATGGCTACACCTTC.

V and J are TRBV4-2 and TRBJ2-3; a possible D gene is TRBD2 (6 bases). This CDR3 contains 17 residues. Deletions cut 4 bases from V and 2 bases from J, with 19 bases between. Germline V gene data show CDR1 as LGHNA and CDR2 as YNFKEQ. The DNA for the CDR3 is TGTGCCAGCAGCCTCACTAAGGGTAGCGGTAACACAGATACGCAGTATTTT. It translates to CASSLTKGSGNTDTQYF.

CDR3: CASSLQGTGNTIYF. The DNA of the CDR3 is TGTGCCAGCAGCTTACAGGGTACTGGAAACACCATATATTTT. V and J are TRBV7-2 and TRBJ1-3; the D gene is possibly TRBD1 (5 bases). The V gene lost 2 bases and the J gene lost 2 bases, with 7 bases spanning the gap. This CDR3 is built from 14 residues. The germline V gene has CDR1 SGHTA and CDR2 FQGNSA. The entire variable domain, with the rest obtained from reference TRBV7-2 and TRBJ1-3, is as follows: GAGVSQSPSNKVTEKGKDVELRCDPISGHTALYWYRQSLGQGLEFLIYFQGNSAPDKSGLPSDRFSAERTGGSVSTLTIQRTQQEDSAVYLCASSLQGTGNTIYFGEGSWLTVV.

The chain uses TRBV30 and TRBJ2-5; D gene uncertain. The J call is in doubt because the DNA end fits TRBJ2-7 better. Germline-derived CDR1 and CDR2 are GTSNPN and SVGIG (reference sequence). The CDR3 covers 11 residues. CDR3 DNA: TGTGCCTCGGGTAGCTCCTACGAGCAGTACTTC. Encoded protein: CASGSSYEQYF.

The CDR3 DNA reads as TGCAGTGCTGGCGAGGTAGGGGGCTACACCTTC. It encodes CSAGEVGGYTF. The chain carries TRBV20-1 and TRBJ1-2; D unclear. CDR3 length: 11 amino acids. Trimming cost V 5 bases and J 8 bases, with 12 bases left between them. Per the germline V gene, CDR1 is DFQATT and CDR2 is SNEGSKA (reference sequence).

This clone showed up just once. Other DNA sequences in this sample translate to the same CDR3. The genes are TRBV30 and TRBJ1-1; D is unclear. This CDR3 has 12 residues. Germline CDR1 GTSNPN, CDR2 SVGIG (reference sequence). V lost 1 base, J lost 4 bases, and 7 bases lay in between. In DNA form, the CDR3 reads TGTGCCTGGAGTGGAGGGAGCACTGAAGCTTTCTTT. It encodes CAWSGGSTEAFF.

The rearrangement uses TRBV7-9 and TRBJ2-5; 8 bases match TRBD1. Germline loops: CDR1 SEHNR, CDR2 FQNEAQ (reference sequence). The length of the CDR3 is 15 residues. V was pared by 3 bases and J by 1 base, with 4 bases of the junction left unmatched. The CDR3 sequence: CASSFRTGFQETQYF. CDR3 coding DNA: TGTGCCAGCAGCTTTCGGACAGGGTTCCAAGAGACCCAGTACTTC.

V gene TRBV18 combines with J gene TRBJ2-5, with D perhaps matching TRBD1 (6 bases). This CDR3 spans 13 amino acids. V was cut by 3 bases and J by 2 bases, with 7 bases left in between. Looked up from germline, CDR1 is KGHSH and CDR2 is LQKENI. Written as DNA, the CDR3 is TGTGCCAGCTCACCCGACAGGCAAGAGACCCAGTACTTC. Its protein product is CASSPDRQETQYF.

With respect to this clone: Other DNA sequences of this sample code for an identical CDR3. The chain uses TRBV28 and TRBJ1-4, with D possibly being TRBD1 (6 bases). The CDR3 sequence is 14 residues long. V dropped 5 bases and J dropped 0 bases, with 7 bases sitting between them. CDR1 is MDHEN and CDR2 is SYDVKM in the germline V gene. The CDR3 reads CASSPGATNEKLFF. The CDR3, as DNA: TGTGCCAGCAGTCCAGGGGCAACTAATGAAAAACTGTTTTTT.

This rearrangement joins TRBV16 to TRBJ1-6; a weak D match, TRBD1 (5 bases). The V gene lost 1 base and the J gene lost 6 bases, with 10 bases spanning the gap. Germline assignment: CDR1 KGHSY and CDR2 FQNENV. The CDR3 is made up of 15 amino acids. The CDR3 nucleotides read TGTGCCAGCAGCCAATATGGGGGGTTTAATTCACCCCTCCACTTT. It specifies CASSQYGGFNSPLHF.

This chain joins TRBV20-1 and TRBJ1-1, with a tentative D call TRBD1 (6 bases). The CDR3 is 11 amino acids. Germline CDR1 reads DFQATT; CDR2 reads SNEGSKA (reference sequence). Trimming pared 7 bases from V and 1 base from J, leaving 7 bases between. The DNA of the CDR3 is TGCAGTGGCAGGGGGAACACTGAAGCTTTCTTT. Its translation: CSGRGNTEAFF.

In its sample, this clone was seen a few times. This chain joins TRBV2 and TRBJ2-4; tentatively, D is TRBD2 (5 bases). Trimming cost V 6 bases and J 1 base, with 13 bases left between them. The CDR3 contains 15 residues. The germline gives CDR1 SNHLY, CDR2 FYNNEI. CDR3 in DNA: TGTGCCAGCAGCCAAGCTTCGGGGGCCAAAAACATTCAGTACTTC. This encodes CASSQASGAKNIQYF.

The chain has TRBV18 and TRBJ1-4, with 7 bases lining up with TRBD1. The germline gives CDR1 KGHSH, CDR2 LQKENI. This CDR3 has 15 residues. Trimming removed 3 bases from V and 2 bases from J; junction bases left unmatched: 3. CDR3 loop: CASSPQGQTNEKLFF. The CDR3 DNA reads TGTGCCAGCTCACCGCAGGGACAGACTAATGAAAAACTGTTTTTT.

The V call is TRBV5-1, the J call TRBJ1-1; D not certain. Germline V CDR1 and CDR2: SGHRS, YFSETQ. Trimming stripped 1 base from V and 3 bases from J, with 16 bases between. The CDR3 is 16 amino acids. DNA of the CDR3: TGCGCCAGCAGCTTGTGGAACGGGCAGAGTGACACTGAAGCTTTCTTT. Its translation is CASSLWNGQSDTEAFF.

In this sample, this clone turned up many times. The J gene is TRBJ2-1, the V gene TRBV7-2, with TRBD2 matching over 12 bases. The CDR3 sequence is 16 residues long. Unmatched junction bases numbered 10, after V lost 1 base and J lost 12 bases. Germline V CDR1 and CDR2: SGHTA, FQGNSA. The CDR3 here is CASSLDPPTSGRVQFF. The CDR3 bases are TGTGCCAGCAGCTTAGATCCTCCGACTAGCGGGAGAGTGCAGTTCTTC.

In regard to this clone: A much bigger clone sits one base away, suggesting this may be a read error. In the same sample, other DNA sequences code for this CDR3. This rearrangement joins TRBV7-9 to TRBJ2-5; D is unresolved. The closer fit of TRBJ2-7 to the DNA end suggests the J call may be wrong. Per germline, CDR1 SEHNR and CDR2 FQNEAQ (reference sequence). This CDR3 is 12 amino acids long. The DNA for the CDR3 is TGTGCCAGCAGCTTAGGCACCTACGAGCAGTACTTC. Translated, it gives CASSLGTYEQYF.

The rearrangement joins TRBV30 to TRBJ1-6; 7 nucleotides agree with TRBD1. After removal of 6 bases from V and 9 bases from J, the junction contained 5 bases not matched to a gene. Per germline, CDR1 GTSNPN and CDR2 SVGIG (reference sequence). The CDR3 has 12 residues. CDR3 in amino acids: CACNRGGSPLHF. In nucleotides, the CDR3 is TGTGCCTGTAACAGGGGCGGTTCACCCCTCCACTTT.

This clone was counted only a few times. The chain uses TRBV2 and TRBJ2-1, with TRBD2 identical over 9 bases. The CDR3 is 15 residues long. After removal of 8 bases from V and 10 bases from J, the junction contained 15 bases not matched to a gene. Germline-derived CDR1 and CDR2 are SNHLY and FYNNEI. The CDR3 DNA reads TGTGCCAGCGCCCGGGCGGCGGGAGGGTACGGCGAGCAGTTCTTC. Protein sequence: CASARAAGGYGEQFF. The full variable domain, in which reference TRBV2 and TRBJ2-1 provide the parts outside the CDR3, is EPEVTQTPSHQVTQMGQEVILRCVPISNHLYFYWYRQILGQKVEFLVSFYNNEISEKSEIFDDQFSVERPDGSNFTLKIRSTKLEDSAMYFCASARAAGGYGEQFFGPGTRLTVL.

The CDR3 DNA reads as TGTGCCACCAGACAGGGACAGGGGACTTCACCCCTCCACTTT. As protein: CATRQGQGTSPLHF. The V gene is TRBV6-1, the J gene TRBJ1-6, with 10 bases fitting TRBD1. The V segment lost 10 bases and the J segment 9 bases; nucleotides outside the gene matches: 9. Germline V CDR1 and CDR2: MNHNS, SASEGT. The CDR3 has 14 residues.

V is TRBV19 and J is TRBJ1-2; the D gene is possibly TRBD1 (6 bases). The CDR3 extends over 12 amino acids. Between the trimmed V and J ends, which lost 5 bases and 6 bases, there was a span of 10 bases. CDR1 is LNHDA, CDR2 SQIVND, per germline (reference sequence). CDR3 nucleotide sequence: TGTGCCAGTAGTTGGGCAGGGGATGGCTACACCTTC. Encoded protein: CASSWAGDGYTF.

In this sample, this clone turned up once. The CDR3: CASMHRSYYGYTF. Here the CDR3 DNA reads TGTGCCAGCATGCACAGGTCTTATTATGGCTACACCTTC. The V call is TRBV2, the J call TRBJ1-2, with a weak D call TRBD1 (5 bases). The CDR3 has 13 residues. The ends were cut back, 7 bases at V and 5 bases at J, with 14 bases in the middle. The germline gives CDR1 SNHLY, CDR2 FYNNEI.

This rearrangement joins TRBV30 to TRBJ1-5, with D hard to call. CDR1 is GTSNPN and CDR2 is SVGIG in the germline V gene (reference sequence). This CDR3 is built from 15 residues. V was clipped by 0 bases and J by 0 bases, with 9 bases between them. The CDR3 nucleotides are TGTGCCTGGAGTGTTTCCGGGAATAGCAATCAGCCCCAGCATTTT. Its translation is CAWSVSGNSNQPQHF.

This chain links TRBV6-8 with TRBJ1-2; perhaps TRBD1 as D (5 bases). V lost 7 bases and J 2 bases, leaving 11 bases between the germline ends. This CDR3 spans 13 amino acids. Germline CDR1 reads MNHGY; CDR2 reads SAAAGT. The CDR3 region has the DNA TGTGCCAGCAATGACAGATACAACTATGGCTACACCTTC. Amino acid sequence: CASNDRYNYGYTF.

The chain couples TRBV7-2 to TRBJ2-3, with D hard to call. Germline-derived CDR1 and CDR2 are SGHTA and FQGNSA. Between the trimmed V and J ends, which lost 3 bases and 9 bases, there was a span of 13 bases. There are 13 residues in the CDR3. CDR3: CASSFGPAKTQYF. Written as DNA, the CDR3 is TGTGCCAGCAGCTTCGGACCGGCCAAGACGCAGTATTTT. Combining the CDR3 with reference TRBV7-2 and TRBJ2-3 gives the whole variable domain GAGVSQSPSNKVTEKGKDVELRCDPISGHTALYWYRQSLGQGLEFLIYFQGNSAPDKSGLPSDRFSAERTGGSVSTLTIQRTQQEDSAVYLCASSFGPAKTQYFGPGTRLTVL.

The chain couples TRBV6-5 to TRBJ1-3; D not resolved. Trimming pared 5 bases from V and 1 base from J, leaving 12 bases between. The germline V gene encodes CDR1 MNHEY and CDR2 SVGAGI. The CDR3 runs to 15 residues. CDR3 protein: CASSADEVSGNTIYF. DNA for the CDR3: TGTGCCAGCAGTGCCGACGAAGTATCTGGAAACACCATATATTTT.